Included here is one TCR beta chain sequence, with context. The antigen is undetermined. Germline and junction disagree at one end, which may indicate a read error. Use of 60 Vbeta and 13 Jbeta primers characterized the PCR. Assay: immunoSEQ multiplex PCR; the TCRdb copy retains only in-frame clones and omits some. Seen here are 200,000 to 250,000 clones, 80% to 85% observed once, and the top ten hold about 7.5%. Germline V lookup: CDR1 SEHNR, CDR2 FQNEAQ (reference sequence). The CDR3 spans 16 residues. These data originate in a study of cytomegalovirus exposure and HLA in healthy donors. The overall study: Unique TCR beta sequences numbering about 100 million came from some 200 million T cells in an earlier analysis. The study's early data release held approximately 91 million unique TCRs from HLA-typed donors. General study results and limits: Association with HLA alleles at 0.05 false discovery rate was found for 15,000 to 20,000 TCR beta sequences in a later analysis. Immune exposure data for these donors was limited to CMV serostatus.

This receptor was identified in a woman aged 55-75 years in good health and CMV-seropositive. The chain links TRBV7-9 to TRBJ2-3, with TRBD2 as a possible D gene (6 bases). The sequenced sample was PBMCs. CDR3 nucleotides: TGTTCCAGCAGCTTACGCCTAGCCGGGGAGGTAGATACGCAGTATTTT. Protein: CSSSLRLAGEVDTQYF.